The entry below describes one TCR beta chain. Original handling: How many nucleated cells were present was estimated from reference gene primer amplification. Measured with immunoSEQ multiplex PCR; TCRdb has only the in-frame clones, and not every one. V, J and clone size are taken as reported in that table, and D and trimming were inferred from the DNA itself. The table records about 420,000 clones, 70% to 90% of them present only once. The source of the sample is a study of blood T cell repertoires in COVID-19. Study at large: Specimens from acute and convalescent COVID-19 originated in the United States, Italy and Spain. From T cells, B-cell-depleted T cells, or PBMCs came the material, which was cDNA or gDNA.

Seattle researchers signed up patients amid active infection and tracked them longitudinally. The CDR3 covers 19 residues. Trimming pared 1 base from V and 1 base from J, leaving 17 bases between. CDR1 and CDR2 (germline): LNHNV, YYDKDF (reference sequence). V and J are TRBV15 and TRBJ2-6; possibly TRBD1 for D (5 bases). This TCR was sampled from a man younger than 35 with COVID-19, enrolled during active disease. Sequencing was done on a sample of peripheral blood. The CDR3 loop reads CATSRVLTAIGSGANVLTF. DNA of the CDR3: TGTGCCACCAGCAGAGTCTTGACAGCGATTGGATCTGGGGCCAACGTCCTGACTTTC.